This TCR beta chain was captured by sequencing in a study of T cells in Graves' hyperthyroidism and ophthalmopathy. Findings and limits, study-wide: Blood held most thyroid clonotypes expanded above 0.001 frequency.

At least ten counts were recorded for this clonotype. Its antigen is still unknown. Per germline, CDR1 SGHAT and CDR2 FQDESV (reference sequence). This CDR3 comprises 14 residues. Losses at the gene ends were 4 bases for V and 4 bases for J; bases not matched to a gene: 6. Researchers amplified the TCR beta CDR3 regions from RNA transcripts. The TCR CDR3 first-round RT-PCR relied on the HTBI primer set. TCRdb passed the multiplex PCR reads through MiXCR, listing each CDR3 protein once. The data show hundreds of thousands of distinct CDR3 sequences, 18% seen once. The source material was blood. This clonotype originated in a woman in her fifties or sixties with Graves' hyperthyroidism that later progressed to Graves' ophthalmopathy. The V gene is TRBV11-1, the J gene TRBJ2-5, with 7 nucleotides matching TRBD1. The CDR3 DNA is TGTGCCAGCAGCTCCTCCGCAGGGGGAGAGACCCAGTACTTC. Its protein product is CASSSSAGGETQYF.